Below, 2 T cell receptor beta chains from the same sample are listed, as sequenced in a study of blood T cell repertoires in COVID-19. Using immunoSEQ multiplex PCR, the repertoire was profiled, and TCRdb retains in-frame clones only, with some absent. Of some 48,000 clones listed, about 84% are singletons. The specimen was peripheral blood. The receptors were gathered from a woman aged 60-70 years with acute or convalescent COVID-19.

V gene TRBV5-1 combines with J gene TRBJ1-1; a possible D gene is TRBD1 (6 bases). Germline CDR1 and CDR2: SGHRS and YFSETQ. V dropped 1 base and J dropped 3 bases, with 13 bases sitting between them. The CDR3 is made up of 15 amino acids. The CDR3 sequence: CASSLMGARDTEAFF. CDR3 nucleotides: TGCGCCAGCAGCTTGATGGGGGCGCGAGACACTGAAGCTTTCTTT.

The CDR3 bases are TGTGCCAGCAGTTTCAGCGGCGTTTACAATGAGCAGTTCTTC. It codes for CASSFSGVYNEQFF. The chain recombines TRBV27 with TRBJ2-1; maybe TRBD2 (5 bases). The CDR3 spans 14 residues. V was clipped by 3 bases and J by 4 bases, with 10 bases between them. CDR1 is MNHEY and CDR2 is SMNVEV in the germline V gene (reference sequence).